This T cell receptor (beta chain) was sequenced during a study of blood T cell repertoires in COVID-19 (dated by TCRdb to the early 2020s). Some background on the complete study: Collaborator samples came from the United States, Italy and Spain and covered acute and convalescent phases of COVID-19. The prospective study material was composed of cDNA or gDNA derived from T cells, B-cell-depleted T cells, or PBMCs. The dataset comprised deeply sampled blood TCRbeta repertoires from subjects exposed to, actively infected with, or recovered from COVID-19. The repertoires were released in a freely available public database meant as a resource for research on the immune response to SARS-CoV-2. Samples were obtained from the ongoing ImmuneRACE study (first 160 participants) and from over 1,000 subjects provided by 6 global collaborators. Nearly every sample came with metadata listing a de-identified subject ID, COVID-19 status, age in years and sex. Where available, HLA class I and class II types were obtained from metadata supplied by the sample provider rather than from assay-based typing. Results the study describes overall, beyond this receptor: Clinical and demographic metadata were provided uncurated, with the amount varying by source and participant.

The collaborating institutions used their own protocols to collect whole blood in K2EDTA tubes. For TCRbeta analysis, collaborators shipped samples as frozen whole blood, isolated PBMCs, or DNA extracted from either of those sample types. Concerning this clone itself: The antigen it recognizes is unknown. No much larger clone exists at a distance of one base, and base qualities are not known.

Trimming takes 5 bases off V and 4 bases off J; junction bases not matched to a gene: 6. The CDR3 contains 14 residues, cysteine and phenylalanine counted. CDR3 DNA is the only sequence kept; it has 42 bases, read in frame from the first base. Sequences GTSNPN (CDR1) and SVGIG (CDR2) are obtained from the germline V gene (reference sequence). TCRbeta CDR3 regions were amplified from genomic DNA by means of the immunoSEQ Assay, a bias-controlled multiplex PCR. In the source study's methods: Within the assay, amplification of reference gene primers was used to estimate how many nucleated cells each sample contained. To quantify the absolute abundance of each unique TCRbeta CDR3 rearrangement, sequence reads were collapsed and filtered. For each sample, productive Simpson clonality was calculated by taking the square root of Simpson's diversity index across productive rearrangements. TCRdb took over this immuneACCESS table, retaining in-frame rearrangements with V and J assigned. Such tables are incomplete; in checked studies, under half of the missing clones stem from an unresolved V gene, and the remainder is unexplained. V, J and clone size were drawn from that table, and D and trimming were deduced from the DNA. For this sample there are 90,000 to 120,000 clones; around 90% appear just once. The top ten hold more than 0.9% of the sample.

The rearranged segments are TRBV30 and TRBJ1-4; 8 nucleotides in the junction match TRBD1. The sequenced sample consisted of peripheral blood. This sequence was found in a woman in her 30s with acute or convalescent COVID-19. The bases are TGTGCCTGGGACCAAACAGGGGGTAATGAAAAACTGTTTTTT. This translates into CAWDQTGGNEKLFF.